What follows are 5 T cell receptor beta chains derived from one specimen sequenced in a study of metastatic and nonmetastatic thyroid tumors (dated by TCRdb to the early 2020s). The library was produced with PCR. Sequencing used an Illumina HiSeq 4000. Using fastp trimming at Q25 and MiXCR clonotype assembly, TCRdb reanalyzed the public sequencing data and kept in-frame beta chains. Here the sample has approximately 16,000 clones; over 10% occur a single time. Approximately 30% of the sample belongs to the ten largest clones. No patient had received any treatment before thyroid surgery. The sample was blood. The receptor source for this set is a female donor with papillary thyroid cancer or a benign thyroid nodule (not recorded which). Some clones in this sample may be carry-over from other donors' samples.

This clone turned up a few times. This chain links TRBV28 with TRBJ1-2; D not certain. The CDR3 length is 14 residues. CDR1 and CDR2 (germline): MDHEN, SYDVKM. Trimming took off 3 bases at V and 4 bases at J, with 12 bases between the two ends. The CDR3 sequence: CASSFCVRRYGYTF. The CDR3 DNA reads as TGTGCCAGCAGTTTCTGCGTTCGACGCTATGGCTACACCTTC.

This clone was seen ten or more times. The rearrangement links TRBV5-1 to TRBJ1-6; D is unresolved. The CDR3 is 16 amino acids. Trimming took 0 bases from V and 6 from J, leaving 13 bases between them. Germline V gene data show CDR1 as SGHRS and CDR2 as YFSETQ. CDR3: CASSLAGTVSNSPLHF. CDR3 DNA sequence: TGCGCCAGCAGCTTGGCCGGTACAGTCAGTAATTCACCCCTCCACTTT.

This clone has at least ten counts. This rearrangement joins TRBV3-1 to TRBJ2-3; TRBD1 agrees at 9 bases. The CDR3 is 16 residues long. Germline CDR1 LGHDT, CDR2 YNNKEL (reference sequence). V shed 2 bases and J 3 bases; nucleotides not matched to a gene: 6. DNA of the CDR3: TGTGCCAGCAGCCAACACCGGGACAGGGTAACAGATACGCAGTATTTT. Protein sequence: CASSQHRDRVTDTQYF.

Concerning this clone: This may be a read error: a much more frequent sequence differs by one nucleotide. This sample includes further DNA sequences coding for the same CDR3. The gene calls are TRBV28 and TRBJ2-4, with TRBD1 identical over 8 bases. CDR3 length equals 16 residues. Germline-derived CDR1 and CDR2 are MDHEN and SYDVKM. The CDR3 sequence: CASSLDRGYGKNIQYF. CDR3 DNA sequence: TGCGCCAGCAGTTTAGACAGGGGATATGGGAAAAACATTCAGTACTTC.

Concerning this clone itself: A single base separates this from a much larger clone, so it may be a read error. This chain joins TRBV5-5 and TRBJ1-1, with 8 bases fitting TRBD1. The CDR3 runs to 14 residues. The V gene's germline CDR1 is SGHKS and CDR2 YYEKEE (reference sequence). CDR3 sequence (DNA): TGTGCCATCAGCTTGAGGCAGGGGGCCTTTGAAGCTTTCTTT. It specifies CAISLRQGAFEAFF.